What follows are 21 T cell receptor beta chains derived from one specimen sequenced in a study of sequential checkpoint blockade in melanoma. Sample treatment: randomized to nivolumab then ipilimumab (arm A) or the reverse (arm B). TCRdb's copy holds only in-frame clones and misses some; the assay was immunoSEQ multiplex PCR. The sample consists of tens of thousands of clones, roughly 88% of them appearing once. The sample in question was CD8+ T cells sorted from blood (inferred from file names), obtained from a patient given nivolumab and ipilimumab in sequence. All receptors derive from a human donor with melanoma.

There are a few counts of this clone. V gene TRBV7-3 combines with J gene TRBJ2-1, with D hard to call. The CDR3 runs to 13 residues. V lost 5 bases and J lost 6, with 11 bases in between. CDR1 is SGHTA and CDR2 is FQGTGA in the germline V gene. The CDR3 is CASSLFRGNEQFF. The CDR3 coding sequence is TGTGCCAGCAGCCTATTCCGTGGCAATGAGCAGTTCTTC.

CDR3 in DNA: TGTGCCAGCAGTTTAGCCAGACTAAACACTGAAGCTTTCTTT. Translating gives CASSLARLNTEAFF. V and J are TRBV28 and TRBJ1-1; D uncertain. This CDR3 region has 14 residues. V was clipped by 2 bases and J by 2 bases, with 9 bases between them. Germline values: CDR1 MDHEN, CDR2 SYDVKM.

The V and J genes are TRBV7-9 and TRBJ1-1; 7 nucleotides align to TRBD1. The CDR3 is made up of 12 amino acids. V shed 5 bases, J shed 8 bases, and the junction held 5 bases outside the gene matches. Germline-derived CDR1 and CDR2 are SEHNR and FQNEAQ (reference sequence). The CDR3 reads CASSVDRVEAFF. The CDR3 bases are TGTGCCAGCAGCGTAGACAGGGTGGAAGCTTTCTTT.

The CDR3 spells CASSPPGLASYNEQFF. As DNA, the CDR3 is TGTGCCAGCAGCCCCCCGGGACTAGCCTCCTACAATGAGCAGTTCTTC. The chain couples TRBV9 to TRBJ2-1; TRBD2 aligns across 9 bases. Trimming cost V 4 bases and J 0 bases; bases outside gene matches: 5. The CDR3 is made up of 16 amino acids. Germline V gene lookup returns CDR1 SGDLS and CDR2 YYNGEE. The whole variable domain, filled in from reference TRBV9 and TRBJ2-1, reads DSGVTQTPKHLITATGQRVTLRCSPRSGDLSVYWYQQSLDQGLQFLIQYYNGEERAKGNILERFSAQQFPDLHSELNLSSLELGDSALYFCASSPPGLASYNEQFFGPGTRLTVL.

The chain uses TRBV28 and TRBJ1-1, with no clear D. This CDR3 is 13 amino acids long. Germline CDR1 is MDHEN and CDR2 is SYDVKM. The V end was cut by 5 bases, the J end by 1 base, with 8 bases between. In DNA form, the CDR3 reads TGTGCCAGCAGTCTTGAGGCGAACACTGAAGCTTTCTTT. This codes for CASSLEANTEAFF.

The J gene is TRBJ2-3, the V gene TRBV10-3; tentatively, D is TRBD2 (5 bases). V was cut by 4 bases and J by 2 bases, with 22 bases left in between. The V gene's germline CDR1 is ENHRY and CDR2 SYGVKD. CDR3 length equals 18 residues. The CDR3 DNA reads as TGTGCCATCAGTGGCCCCAGCTGGGAAGCGGATCCCACAGATACGCAGTATTTT. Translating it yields CAISGPSWEADPTDTQYF.

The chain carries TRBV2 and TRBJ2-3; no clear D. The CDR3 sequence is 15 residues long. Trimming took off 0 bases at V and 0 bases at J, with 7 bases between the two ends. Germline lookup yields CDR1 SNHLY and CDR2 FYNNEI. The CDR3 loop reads CASSEARSSTDTQYF. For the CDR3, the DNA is TGTGCCAGCAGTGAAGCGCGGTCTAGCACAGATACGCAGTATTTT.

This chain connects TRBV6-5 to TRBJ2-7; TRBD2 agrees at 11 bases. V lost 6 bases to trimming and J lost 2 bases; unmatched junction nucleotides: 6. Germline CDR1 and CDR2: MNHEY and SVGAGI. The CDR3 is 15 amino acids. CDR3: CASSPGTSGPYEQYF. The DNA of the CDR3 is TGTGCCAGCAGCCCTGGGACTAGCGGCCCCTACGAGCAGTACTTC.

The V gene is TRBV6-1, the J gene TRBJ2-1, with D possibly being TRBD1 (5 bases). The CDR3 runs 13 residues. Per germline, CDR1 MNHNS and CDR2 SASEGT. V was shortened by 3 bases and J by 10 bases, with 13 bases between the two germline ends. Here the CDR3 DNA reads TGTGCCAGCAGTGAGGGTAGGGGTCAGGAGCAGTTCTTC. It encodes CASSEGRGQEQFF.

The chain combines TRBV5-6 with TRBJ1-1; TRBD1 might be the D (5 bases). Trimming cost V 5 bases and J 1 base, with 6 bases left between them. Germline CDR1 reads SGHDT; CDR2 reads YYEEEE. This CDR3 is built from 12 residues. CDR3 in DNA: TGTGCCAGCAGGGGGGGGAACACTGAAGCTTTCTTT. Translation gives CASRGGNTEAFF.

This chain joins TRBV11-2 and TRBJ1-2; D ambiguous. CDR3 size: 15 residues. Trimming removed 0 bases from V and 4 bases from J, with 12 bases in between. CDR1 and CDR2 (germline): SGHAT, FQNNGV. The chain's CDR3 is CASSLDLPAGYGYTF. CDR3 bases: TGTGCCAGCAGCTTAGATCTTCCCGCCGGCTATGGCTACACCTTC.

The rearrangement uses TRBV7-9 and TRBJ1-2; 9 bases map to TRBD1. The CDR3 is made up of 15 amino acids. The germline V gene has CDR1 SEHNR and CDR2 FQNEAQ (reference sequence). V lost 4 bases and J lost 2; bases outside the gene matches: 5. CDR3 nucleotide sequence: TGTGCCAGCAGCTCTCGACAGGGGGTGAACTATGGCTACACCTTC. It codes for CASSSRQGVNYGYTF.

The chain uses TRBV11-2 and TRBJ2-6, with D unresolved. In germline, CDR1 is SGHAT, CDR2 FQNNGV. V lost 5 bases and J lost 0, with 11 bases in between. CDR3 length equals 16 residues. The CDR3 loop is CASSLAPGSGANVLTF. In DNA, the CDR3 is TGTGCCAGCAGCCTCGCCCCGGGCTCTGGGGCCAACGTCCTGACTTTC.

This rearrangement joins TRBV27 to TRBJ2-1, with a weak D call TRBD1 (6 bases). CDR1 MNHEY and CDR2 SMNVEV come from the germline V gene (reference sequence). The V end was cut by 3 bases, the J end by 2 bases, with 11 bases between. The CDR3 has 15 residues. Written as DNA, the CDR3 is TGTGCCAGCAGTTTTGCAGGGGATACCTACAATGAGCAGTTCTTC. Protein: CASSFAGDTYNEQFF.

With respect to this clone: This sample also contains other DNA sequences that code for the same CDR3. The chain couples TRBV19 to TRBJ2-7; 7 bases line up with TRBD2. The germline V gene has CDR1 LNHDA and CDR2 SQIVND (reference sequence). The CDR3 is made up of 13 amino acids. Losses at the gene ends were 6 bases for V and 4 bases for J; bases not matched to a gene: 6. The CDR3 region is CASSSGGGYEQYF. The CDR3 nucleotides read TGTGCCAGTAGCTCAGGCGGGGGATACGAGCAGTACTTC.

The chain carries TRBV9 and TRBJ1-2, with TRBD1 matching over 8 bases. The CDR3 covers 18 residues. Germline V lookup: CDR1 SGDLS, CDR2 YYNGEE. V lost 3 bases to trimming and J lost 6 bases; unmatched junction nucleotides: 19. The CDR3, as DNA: TGTGCCAGCAGCGACGGTTGGGGGACAGGCCTAGCAACGCATGGCTACACCTTC. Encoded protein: CASSDGWGTGLATHGYTF. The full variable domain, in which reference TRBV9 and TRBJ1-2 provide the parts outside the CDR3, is DSGVTQTPKHLITATGQRVTLRCSPRSGDLSVYWYQQSLDQGLQFLIQYYNGEERAKGNILERFSAQQFPDLHSELNLSSLELGDSALYFCASSDGWGTGLATHGYTFGSGTRLTVV.

CDR3 in amino acids: CASSGTGWSSGANVLTF. For the CDR3, the DNA is TGTGCCAGCAGCGGGACAGGGTGGTCGTCTGGGGCCAACGTCCTGACTTTC. This rearrangement joins TRBV7-9 to TRBJ2-6; 9 bases map to TRBD1. Trimming took 5 bases from V and 1 from J; bases not matched to a gene: 6. The CDR3 runs 17 residues. Germline CDR1 reads SEHNR; CDR2 reads FQNEAQ (reference sequence).

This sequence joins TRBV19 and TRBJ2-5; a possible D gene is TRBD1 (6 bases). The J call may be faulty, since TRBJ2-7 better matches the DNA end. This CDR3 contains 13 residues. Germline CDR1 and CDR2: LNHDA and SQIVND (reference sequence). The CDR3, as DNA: TGTGCCAGTAGTGTCACAGGGACCCGCGAGCAGTACTTC. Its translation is CASSVTGTREQYF.

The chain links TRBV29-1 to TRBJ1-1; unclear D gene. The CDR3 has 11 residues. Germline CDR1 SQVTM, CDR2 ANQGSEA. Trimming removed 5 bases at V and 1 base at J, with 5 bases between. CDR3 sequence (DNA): TGCAGCGTTACAGCGAACACTGAAGCTTTCTTT. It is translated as CSVTANTEAFF.

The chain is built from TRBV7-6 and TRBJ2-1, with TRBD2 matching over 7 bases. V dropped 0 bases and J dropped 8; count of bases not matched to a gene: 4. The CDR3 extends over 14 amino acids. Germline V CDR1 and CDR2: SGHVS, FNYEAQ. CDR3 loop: CASSLAGGLDEQFF. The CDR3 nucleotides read TGTGCCAGCAGCTTAGCGGGAGGGCTCGATGAGCAGTTCTTC.

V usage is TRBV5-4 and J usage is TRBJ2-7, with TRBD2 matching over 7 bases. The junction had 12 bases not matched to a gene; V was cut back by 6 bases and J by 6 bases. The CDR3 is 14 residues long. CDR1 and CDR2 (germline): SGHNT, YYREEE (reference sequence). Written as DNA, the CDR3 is TGTGCCAGCACCTTCTCGGGGGGATCCCCCGAGCAGTACTTC. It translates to CASTFSGGSPEQYF.